The 30 T cell receptor beta chains below all came from one sample that was sequenced in a study of blood T cell repertoires in COVID-19. Some clones are missing from TCRdb's copy, which holds only in-frame ones; the method was immunoSEQ multiplex PCR. The sample lists 100,000 to 150,000 clones; more than 75% were seen once. Sequences were obtained from peripheral blood. The receptor source for this set is a man between 45 and 60 years old with active COVID-19.

This chain joins TRBV5-4 and TRBJ2-3; the D gene is possibly TRBD2 (5 bases). The CDR3 covers 18 residues. Trimming removed 1 base from V and 0 bases from J, with 18 bases in between. The germline gives CDR1 SGHNT, CDR2 YYREEE (reference sequence). The chain's CDR3 is CASSLLPPVATSTDTQYF. The CDR3 DNA sequence: TGTGCCAGCAGCTTGCTTCCCCCTGTAGCGACTAGCACAGATACGCAGTATTTT.

This chain joins TRBV3-1 (or the pseudogene TRBV3-2) and TRBJ2-5; 7 nucleotides agree with TRBD2. There are 13 residues in the CDR3. The V gene end was trimmed by 4 bases and the J gene end by 5 bases; junction bases not matched to a gene: 4. Per the germline V gene, CDR1 is LGHDT and CDR2 is YNNKEL (reference sequence). The DNA of the CDR3 is TGTGCCAGCAGCCCCATCGGGGGGGAGACCCAGTACTTC. This gives the protein CASSPIGGETQYF.

The rearrangement uses TRBV7-9 and TRBJ2-3, with D perhaps matching TRBD2 (6 bases). From germline, CDR1 is SEHNR and CDR2 FQNEAQ (reference sequence). The CDR3 runs 15 residues. The ends were cut back, 5 bases at V and 3 bases at J, with 15 bases in the middle. CDR3 residues: CASSRDGGLTDTQYF. CDR3 nucleotides: TGTGCCAGCAGCCGGGACGGGGGATTAACAGATACGCAGTATTTT.

The chain joins TRBV29-1 to TRBJ1-2, with 8 bases identical to TRBD1. The CDR3 has 12 residues. The germline gives CDR1 SQVTM, CDR2 ANQGSEA. The ends lost 6 bases at V and 5 bases at J; junction bases unmatched: 5. The CDR3: CSVSRTGYGYTF. The CDR3 DNA reads TGCAGCGTCTCCCGGACAGGGTATGGCTACACCTTC.

This clone has only one observation. Here the CDR3 DNA reads TGTGCCAGCAGCTTGGAGCAGGGGGCGGGGGAGCAGTACTTC. Translating gives CASSLEQGAGEQYF. V and J are TRBV5-4 and TRBJ2-7, with 8 bases aligning to TRBD1. The CDR3 has 14 residues. The V and J ends lost 0 bases and 7 bases, in that order; junction bases with no gene match: 6. Per the germline V gene, CDR1 is SGHNT and CDR2 is YYREEE (reference sequence).

This rearrangement joins TRBV4-2 to TRBJ1-6; D is unresolved. V was shortened by 1 base and J by 8 bases, with 9 bases between the two germline ends. The CDR3 consists of 14 residues. Looked up from germline, CDR1 is LGHNA and CDR2 is YNFKEQ. The CDR3 region is CASSQAGLDSPLHF. As DNA, the CDR3 is TGTGCCAGCAGCCAAGCTGGCCTGGATTCACCCCTCCACTTT.

V usage is TRBV6-5 and J usage is TRBJ2-3; possibly TRBD2 for D (5 bases). CDR3 length equals 14 residues. V was shortened by 7 bases and J by 0 bases, with 11 bases between the two germline ends. Germline loops: CDR1 MNHEY, CDR2 SVGAGI. CDR3 protein: CASKGAVSTDTQYF. The CDR3 nucleotides read TGTGCCAGCAAGGGAGCCGTCAGCACAGATACGCAGTATTTT.

This rearrangement joins TRBV7-2 to TRBJ1-5, with 8 nucleotides matching TRBD1. Germline V gene lookup returns CDR1 SGHTA and CDR2 FQGNSA. The CDR3 totals 14 residues. Germline trimming cut 4 bases from V and 6 bases from J; bases unmatched to any gene: 5. The CDR3 bases are TGTGCCAGCAGCTCCAGGGGGCTCGGTCAGCCCCAGCATTTT. It is translated as CASSSRGLGQPQHF.

This chain joins TRBV11-3 and TRBJ2-2; D gene unclear. The CDR3 has 14 amino acids. V lost 1 base to trimming and J lost 6 bases, with 9 bases between them. Germline assignment: CDR1 SGHNT and CDR2 YENEEA. As DNA, the CDR3 is TGTGCCAGCAGCTTAGTCAGGCTTGCCGGGGAGCTGTTTTTT. The encoded protein is CASSLVRLAGELFF.

The gene calls are TRBV2 and TRBJ2-1; 9 bases align to TRBD1. The V and J ends lost 7 bases and 8 bases, in that order; junction bases with no gene match: 6. Per germline, CDR1 SNHLY and CDR2 FYNNEI. This CDR3 spans 13 amino acids. CDR3 in DNA: TGTGCCAGCACCGCGGACAGGGGCTATGAGCAGTTCTTC. It encodes CASTADRGYEQFF.

The chain couples TRBV18 to TRBJ1-2; D gene ambiguous. Germline V lookup: CDR1 KGHSH, CDR2 LQKENI. V lost 6 bases and J lost 8, with 22 bases in between. This CDR3 has 15 amino acids. CDR3 sequence reads: CASSPMLVGDSGYTF. DNA for the CDR3: TGTGCCAGCTCCCCAATGTTGGTGGGTGATAGCGGCTACACCTTC.

This rearrangement joins TRBV9 to TRBJ1-1; D is possibly TRBD1 (5 bases). The CDR3 has 15 amino acids. The V end lost 3 bases, the J end lost 0 bases, and 12 bases lay between the germline ends. The germline V gene has CDR1 SGDLS and CDR2 YYNGEE. The CDR3 sequence is CASSGTDRMNTEAFF. DNA of the CDR3: TGTGCCAGCAGCGGAACCGACAGAATGAACACTGAAGCTTTCTTT.

V gene TRBV27 combines with J gene TRBJ2-7; 11 positions match TRBD2. This CDR3 is built from 13 residues. Germline V gene lookup returns CDR1 MNHEY and CDR2 SMNVEV (reference sequence). Trimming at V came to 6 bases and at J to 7 bases, leaving 5 bases not matched to a gene. CDR3 residues: CASRLAGVGEQYV. CDR3 DNA sequence: TGTGCCAGCAGACTAGCGGGAGTGGGGGAGCAGTACGTC.

The chain is built from TRBV24-1 and TRBJ2-7; 13 nucleotides agree with TRBD2. CDR3 length: 17 amino acids. Germline V gene data show CDR1 as KGHDR and CDR2 as SFDVKD. Trimming took 7 bases from V and 4 from J; bases not matched to a gene: 12. The CDR3 loop is CATRGRGTSGTMYEQYV. CDR3 DNA: TGTGCCACCAGAGGTCGGGGGACTAGCGGGACCATGTACGAGCAGTACGTC.

The chain couples TRBV5-1 to TRBJ2-3, with TRBD2 matching over 10 bases. V was clipped by 1 base and J by 4 bases; unmatched bases: 3. Germline V gene sequence: CDR1 SGHRS, CDR2 YFSETQ. This CDR3 spans 15 amino acids. Here the CDR3 reads CASSLFGTSADTQYF. CDR3 bases: TGCGCCAGCAGCTTGTTTGGGACTAGCGCAGATACGCAGTATTTT.

V usage is TRBV5-5 and J usage is TRBJ2-2, with TRBD1 matching over 9 bases. CDR1 and CDR2 (germline): SGHKS, YYEKEE (reference sequence). Trimming at V came to 4 bases and at J to 3 bases, leaving 4 bases not matched to a gene. The CDR3 is 15 residues long. CDR3 coding DNA: TGTGCCAGCAGCCGGGACAGGGTAGACACCGGGGAGCTGTTTTTT. It yields the protein CASSRDRVDTGELFF.

The V gene is TRBV5-5, the J gene TRBJ1-6, with TRBD1 identical over 8 bases. The length of the CDR3 is 15 residues. CDR1 and CDR2 (germline): SGHKS, YYEKEE (reference sequence). V dropped 2 bases and J dropped 11; count of bases not matched to a gene: 9. CDR3 region: CASSFDRGVYAPLHF. The DNA for the CDR3 is TGTGCCAGCAGCTTCGACAGGGGCGTCTATGCACCCCTCCACTTT.

This clone showed up just once. The rearrangement uses TRBV3-1 (or the pseudogene TRBV3-2) and TRBJ2-3, with a weak D call TRBD1 (5 bases). The germline V gene encodes CDR1 LGHDT and CDR2 YNNKEL (reference sequence). V was trimmed by 5 bases and J by 0 bases, leaving 15 bases between them. The CDR3 has 16 amino acids. CDR3 amino acids: CASSSLLGQSTDTQYF. CDR3 nucleotide sequence: TGTGCCAGCAGCTCCCTTCTGGGGCAGAGCACAGATACGCAGTATTTT.

The gene calls are TRBV5-1 and TRBJ1-2, with a weak D call TRBD1 (5 bases). Germline V lookup: CDR1 SGHRS, CDR2 YFSETQ. Deletions cut 3 bases from V and 4 bases from J, with 10 bases between. The CDR3 length is 13 residues. CDR3: CASSSGQTYGYTF. The DNA of the CDR3 is TGCGCCAGCAGCTCAGGACAAACCTATGGCTACACCTTC. Full variable domain (missing parts from reference TRBV5-1 and TRBJ1-2): KAGVTQTPRYLIKTRGQQVTLSCSPISGHRSVSWYQQTPGQGLQFLFEYFSETQRNKGNFPGRFSGRQFSNSRSEMNVSTLELGDSALYLCASSSGQTYGYTFGSGTRLTVV.

V and J are TRBV10-2 and TRBJ1-1, with a weak D call TRBD1 (6 bases). CDR1 WSHSY and CDR2 SAAADI come from the germline V gene. This CDR3 contains 12 residues. The ends were cut back, 6 bases at V and 9 bases at J, with 14 bases in the middle. CDR3 protein: CASSPTGTKAFF. The CDR3 DNA is TGCGCCAGCAGCCCCACAGGGACTAAAGCTTTCTTT.

V usage is TRBV21-1 and J usage is TRBJ2-1; no check of the table's D call, TRBD1, against the DNA was made. TRBV21-1 is noted as a pseudogene. This CDR3 region has 16 residues. For the CDR3, the DNA is TGTGCCAGCAGCCCCCAGGGGAGCGTAAAATACAATGAGCAGTTCTTC. Translating gives CASSPQGSVKYNEQFF.

In this sample, this clone turned up once. The chain has TRBV6-4 and TRBJ2-3; 7 bases agree with TRBD1. This CDR3 has 14 amino acids. The V segment lost 5 bases and the J segment 8 bases; nucleotides outside the gene matches: 10. Germline loops: CDR1 MRHNA, CDR2 SNTAGT. The CDR3 region is CASSRVGGQGTQYF. Written as DNA, the CDR3 is TGTGCCAGCAGTCGAGTAGGGGGCCAGGGTACGCAGTATTTT.

The chain combines TRBV7-9 with TRBJ1-1; TRBD1 matches at 8 bases. Germline V gene data show CDR1 as SEHNR and CDR2 as FQNEAQ (reference sequence). V shed 4 bases, J shed 6 bases, and the junction held 16 bases outside the gene matches. This CDR3 is 17 amino acids long. The CDR3 nucleotides read TGTGCCAGCAGCTCCGGGACAGGCGGCCCTGGTGAGTCTGAAGCTTTCTTT. Its protein product is CASSSGTGGPGESEAFF. Complete variable domain (other parts from reference TRBV7-9 and TRBJ1-1): DTGVSQNPRHKITKRGQNVTFRCDPISEHNRLYWYRQTLGQGPEFLTYFQNEAQLEKSRLLSDRFSAERPKGSFSTLEIQRTEQGDSAMYLCASSSGTGGPGESEAFFGQGTRLTVV.

This clone was picked up a small number of times. The V call is TRBV5-1, the J call TRBJ2-2; TRBD2 matches 10 bases. V lost 2 bases to trimming and J lost 1 base; unmatched junction nucleotides: 2. From germline, CDR1 is SGHRS and CDR2 YFSETQ. CDR3 length: 16 amino acids. The CDR3 loop is CASSLRTSGNTGELFF. Written as DNA, the CDR3 is TGCGCCAGCAGCTTAAGGACTAGCGGGAACACCGGGGAGCTGTTTTTT.

V gene TRBV24-1 combines with J gene TRBJ2-5; 7 positions agree with TRBD1. Germline CDR1 reads KGHDR; CDR2 reads SFDVKD. V gave up 6 bases and J gave up 4 bases; unmatched junction bases: 7. The CDR3 runs 14 residues. CDR3 nucleotides: TGTGCCACCAGTCACCCGACAGGGACAGAGACCCAGTACTTC. Translation gives CATSHPTGTETQYF.

The chain combines TRBV7-8 with TRBJ2-3; TRBD1 matches at 7 bases. Germline V gene sequence: CDR1 SGHVS, CDR2 FQNEAQ. CDR3 size: 16 residues. The ends lost 6 bases at V and 4 bases at J; junction bases unmatched: 13. The CDR3, as DNA: TGTGCCAGCAGGCCGGGGTGGGGGCAGGGGGCAGATACGCAGTATTTT. Protein: CASRPGWGQGADTQYF.

The chain recombines TRBV3-1 (or the pseudogene TRBV3-2) with TRBJ1-6, with D maybe TRBD1 (6 bases). The germline V gene has CDR1 LGHDT and CDR2 YNNKEL (reference sequence). V was trimmed by 3 bases and J by 7 bases, leaving 13 bases between them. The CDR3 runs 15 residues. CDR3 region: CASSHQQGSNSPLHF. The CDR3 DNA is TGTGCCAGCAGCCATCAGCAGGGGTCAAATTCACCCCTCCACTTT.

The rearrangement uses TRBV5-1 and TRBJ2-5, with D maybe TRBD2 (6 bases). Per the germline V gene, CDR1 is SGHRS and CDR2 is YFSETQ. V was trimmed by 4 bases and J by 5 bases, leaving 18 bases between them. The CDR3 is made up of 15 amino acids. The CDR3 bases are TGCGCCAGCAGCCCGGAAACGGGAGTCAGGGAGACCCAGTACTTC. Translated: CASSPETGVRETQYF.

This clone was recorded at least ten times. Additional DNA sequences in this sample encode the identical CDR3. The genes are TRBV19 and TRBJ1-2; 9 bases align to TRBD1. Germline CDR1 and CDR2: LNHDA and SQIVND (reference sequence). The V and J ends lost 2 bases and 4 bases, in that order; junction bases with no gene match: 2. There are 14 residues in the CDR3. This chain's CDR3 is CASSIRGQGYGYTF. The DNA of the CDR3 is TGTGCCAGTAGTATACGGGGACAGGGCTATGGCTACACCTTC.

The V and J genes are TRBV11-3 and TRBJ2-3; 9 bases line up with TRBD2. J lost 2 bases, V lost 0 bases, and 9 bases had no gene match. This CDR3 has 18 residues. Germline values: CDR1 SGHNT, CDR2 YENEEA. Here the CDR3 reads CASSLEIPLAGHTDTQYF. DNA for the CDR3: TGTGCCAGCAGCTTAGAGATCCCCCTAGCGGGACACACAGATACGCAGTATTTT.